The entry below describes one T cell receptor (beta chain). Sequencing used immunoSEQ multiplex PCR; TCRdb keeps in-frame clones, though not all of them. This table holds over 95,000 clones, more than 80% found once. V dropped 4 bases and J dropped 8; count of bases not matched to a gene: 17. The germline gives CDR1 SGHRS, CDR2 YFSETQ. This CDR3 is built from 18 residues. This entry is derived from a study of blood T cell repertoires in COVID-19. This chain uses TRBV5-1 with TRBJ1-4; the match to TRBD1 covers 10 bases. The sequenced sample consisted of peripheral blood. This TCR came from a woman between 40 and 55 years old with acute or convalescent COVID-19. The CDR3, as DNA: TGCGCCAGCAGCAAGACGGGACAGGGGATAGACAACGTCGAAAAACTGTTTTTT. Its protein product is CASSKTGQGIDNVEKLFF.